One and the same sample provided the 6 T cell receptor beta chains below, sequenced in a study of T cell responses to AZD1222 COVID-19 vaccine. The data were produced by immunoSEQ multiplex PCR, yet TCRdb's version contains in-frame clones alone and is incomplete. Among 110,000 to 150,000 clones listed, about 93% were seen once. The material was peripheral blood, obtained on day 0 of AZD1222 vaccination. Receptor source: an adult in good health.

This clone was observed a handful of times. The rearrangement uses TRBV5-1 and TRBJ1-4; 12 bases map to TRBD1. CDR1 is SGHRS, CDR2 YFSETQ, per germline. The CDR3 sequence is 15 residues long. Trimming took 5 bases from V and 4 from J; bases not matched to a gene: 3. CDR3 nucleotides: TGCGCCAGCAGAGGGGACAGGGGGCTTAATGAAAAACTGTTTTTT. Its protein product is CASRGDRGLNEKLFF.

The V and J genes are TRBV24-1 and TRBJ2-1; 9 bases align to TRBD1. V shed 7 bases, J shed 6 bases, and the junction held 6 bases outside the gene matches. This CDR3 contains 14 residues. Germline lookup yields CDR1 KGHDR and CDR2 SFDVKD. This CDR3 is CATSRPGQGNEQFF. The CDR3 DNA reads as TGTGCCACCAGCCGTCCGGGACAGGGCAATGAGCAGTTCTTC.

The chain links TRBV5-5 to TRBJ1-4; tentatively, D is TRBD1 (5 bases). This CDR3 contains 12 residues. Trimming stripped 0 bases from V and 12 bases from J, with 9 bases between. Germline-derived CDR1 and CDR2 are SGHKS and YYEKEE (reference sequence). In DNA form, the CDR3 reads TGTGCCAGCAGCTTGGCCAGGGAGGAACTGTTTTTT. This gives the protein CASSLAREELFF.

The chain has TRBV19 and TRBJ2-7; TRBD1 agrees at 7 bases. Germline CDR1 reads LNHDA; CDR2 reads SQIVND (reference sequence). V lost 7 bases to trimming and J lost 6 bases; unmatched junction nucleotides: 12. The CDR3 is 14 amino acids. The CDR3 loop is CASTPTGLSGEQYF. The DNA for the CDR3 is TGTGCCAGTACCCCGACAGGGTTATCGGGCGAGCAGTACTTC.

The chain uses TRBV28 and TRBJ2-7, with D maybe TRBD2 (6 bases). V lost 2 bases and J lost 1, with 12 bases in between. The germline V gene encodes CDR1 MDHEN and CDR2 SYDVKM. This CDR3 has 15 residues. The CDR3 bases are TGTGCCAGCAGTTTAATGGGAGCGGGTTCCTACGAGCAGTACTTC. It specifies CASSLMGAGSYEQYF.

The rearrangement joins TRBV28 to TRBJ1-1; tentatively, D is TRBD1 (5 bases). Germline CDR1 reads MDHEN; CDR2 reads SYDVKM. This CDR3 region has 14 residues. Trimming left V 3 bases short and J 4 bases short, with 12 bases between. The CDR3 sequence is CASSLAGPGTEAFF. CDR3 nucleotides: TGTGCCAGCAGTTTGGCAGGGCCGGGCACTGAAGCTTTCTTT.